This TCR beta chain was identified during a study of shared clonotypes between healthy human individuals. The study's findings and limits: Investigators expected sequencing depth to affect clonotype sharing among donors.

On this clone: Its antigen is undetermined.

CD45RO-negative, CCR7-selected cells formed the naive CD8 fraction, which excluded terminally differentiated effector memory CD45RA+ cells. Libraries were prepared by immunoSEQ multiplex PCR; TCRdb keeps only in-frame clonotypes and omits some of them. The sample comprises roughly 570,000 clones, roughly 98% of which are singletons, and 0.3% rests with the top ten. The sequenced sample consisted of naive CD8+ T cells sorted from blood. The sequence derives from a man in his thirties or forties in good health.

CDR3 loop: CASSSAKGQRAYEQYF. The CDR3 coding sequence is TGTGCCAGCAGCTCCGCGAAAGGTCAACGGGCCTACGAGCAGTACTTC. The chain employs TRBV7-9 and TRBJ2-7; D unresolved. The V and J ends lost 4 bases and 2 bases respectively, with 18 bases between them. This CDR3 contains 16 residues. CDR1 is SEHNR, CDR2 FQNEAQ, per germline (reference sequence).